The 15 T cell receptor beta chains given below trace back to one sample, sequenced in a study of cytomegalovirus exposure and HLA in healthy donors. Assay used: immunoSEQ multiplex PCR; TCRdb lists only in-frame clones, some missing. The table has 200,000 to 300,000 clones, around 86% seen once. The sequenced sample was PBMCs. These receptors were collected from a woman in her 30s in good health and CMV-seropositive.

This chain links TRBV6-1 with TRBJ1-5; D is unresolved. The CDR3 runs 11 residues. With 8 bases removed from V and 11 bases from J, the gap between germline ends came to 13 bases. The germline CDR1 and CDR2 sequences are MNHNS and SASEGT. The CDR3 is CASRSPGSQHF. As DNA, the CDR3 is TGTGCCAGCCGATCTCCGGGGTCCCAGCATTTT.

The rearrangement joins TRBV5-4 to TRBJ2-7, with 9 bases that match TRBD1. The V gene's germline CDR1 is SGHNT and CDR2 YYREEE (reference sequence). The CDR3 has 13 residues. V lost 4 bases to trimming and J lost 6 bases; unmatched junction nucleotides: 5. This chain's CDR3 is CASSRDRESEQYF. DNA for the CDR3: TGTGCCAGCAGCCGGGACAGGGAGTCCGAGCAGTACTTC.

This clone was counted a single time. The chain is built from TRBV6-6 and TRBJ1-1; perhaps TRBD1 as D (6 bases). This CDR3 contains 14 residues. The V gene lost 2 bases and the J gene lost 2 bases, with 9 bases spanning the gap. Germline assignment: CDR1 MNHNY and CDR2 SVGAGI (reference sequence). The CDR3 is CASSYQGLNTEAFF. The CDR3 DNA sequence: TGTGCCAGCAGTTACCAGGGGCTCAACACTGAAGCTTTCTTT.

The chain has TRBV29-1 and TRBJ2-7; possibly TRBD2 for D (5 bases). Per the germline V gene, CDR1 is SQVTM and CDR2 is ANQGSEA. The CDR3 has 13 residues. Between the trimmed V and J ends, which lost 0 bases and 4 bases, there was a span of 10 bases. CDR3 sequence: CSVEDNGGYEQYF. CDR3 in DNA: TGCAGCGTTGAAGACAACGGAGGTTACGAGCAGTACTTC.

V is TRBV6-5 and J is TRBJ1-2, with 8 bases identical to TRBD1. Germline trimming cut 5 bases from V and 6 bases from J; bases unmatched to any gene: 5. The CDR3 has 13 amino acids. Germline lookup yields CDR1 MNHEY and CDR2 SVGAGI. The CDR3 reads CASSRQGAHGYTF. CDR3 coding DNA: TGTGCCAGCAGTCGCCAGGGGGCTCATGGCTACACCTTC.

This chain links TRBV7-2 with TRBJ1-1; TRBD1 aligns across 7 bases. Looked up from germline, CDR1 is SGHTA and CDR2 is FQGNSA. V shed 4 bases and J 3 bases; nucleotides not matched to a gene: 5. The CDR3 has 14 amino acids. DNA for the CDR3: TGTGCCAGCAGCTCGAACAGGGGACACACTGAAGCTTTCTTT. Translation: CASSSNRGHTEAFF.

This clone came up a few times. The chain uses TRBV25-1 and TRBJ1-5; D gene ambiguous. The germline CDR1 and CDR2 sequences are MGHDK and SYGVNS. The CDR3 loop spans 14 amino acids. Trimming pared 0 bases from V and 3 bases from J, leaving 6 bases between. DNA for the CDR3: TGTGCCAGCAGTGAATACGGTTTCAATCAGCCCCAGCATTTT. Amino acids: CASSEYGFNQPQHF.

The J gene is TRBJ2-7, the V gene TRBV5-5; 8 bases are a match to TRBD2. The trim removed 0 bases at V and 2 bases at J, leaving 4 bases unmatched. The CDR3 consists of 15 residues. Germline V gene sequence: CDR1 SGHKS, CDR2 YYEKEE (reference sequence). In DNA form, the CDR3 reads TGTGCCAGCAGCTTGGAGAGCGGGAGCACCTACGAGCAGTACTTC. This encodes CASSLESGSTYEQYF.

V is TRBV27 and J is TRBJ2-7, with 12 bases that match TRBD2. CDR1 is MNHEY and CDR2 is SMNVEV in the germline V gene (reference sequence). There are 14 residues in the CDR3. V was clipped by 6 bases and J by 4 bases; unmatched bases: 4. The CDR3 spells CASSHGTSGYEQYF. CDR3 in DNA: TGTGCCAGCAGCCACGGGACTAGCGGGTACGAGCAGTACTTC.

This clone was detected a few times. This chain links TRBV6-4 with TRBJ2-1; 8 nucleotides agree with TRBD2. The CDR3 loop spans 16 amino acids. V lost 2 bases, J lost 4 bases, and 7 bases stayed unmatched. CDR1 is MRHNA and CDR2 is SNTAGT in the germline V gene. This CDR3 is CASSDSSAGDYNEQFF. The CDR3 coding sequence is TGTGCCAGCAGTGACAGTTCAGCGGGGGATTACAATGAGCAGTTCTTC.

This clone was picked up many times. The gene calls are TRBV7-8 and TRBJ1-2; D is undetermined. Trimming pared 1 base from V and 10 bases from J, leaving 16 bases between. The CDR3 is 14 residues long. Looked up from germline, CDR1 is SGHVS and CDR2 is FQNEAQ. The CDR3: CASSLDGSGRDYTF. The DNA of the CDR3 is TGTGCCAGCAGCTTAGATGGCAGCGGGCGTGACTACACCTTC.

The chain has TRBV18 and TRBJ2-3; 8 nucleotides line up with TRBD2. The CDR3 has 15 amino acids. Germline V lookup: CDR1 KGHSH, CDR2 LQKENI. After removal of 3 bases from V and 4 bases from J, the junction contained 6 bases not matched to a gene. The CDR3 spells CASSPYAGGSDTQYF. CDR3 bases: TGTGCCAGCTCACCCTACGCGGGAGGTTCAGATACGCAGTATTTT.

This clone was found once. V gene TRBV28 combines with J gene TRBJ2-1; TRBD1 aligns across 9 bases. The CDR3 totals 15 residues. Per the germline V gene, CDR1 is MDHEN and CDR2 is SYDVKM. With 5 bases clipped from V and 6 bases from J, the junction kept 8 bases outside the gene matches. The DNA for the CDR3 is TGTGCCAGCAGTACTAGACAGGGGGGATTCAATGAGCAGTTCTTC. The encoded protein is CASSTRQGGFNEQFF.

The chain uses TRBV5-1 and TRBJ2-3, with a weak D call TRBD2 (6 bases). CDR3 length equals 16 residues. Trimming left V 3 bases short and J 0 bases short, with 14 bases between. The germline gives CDR1 SGHRS, CDR2 YFSETQ. Written as DNA, the CDR3 is TGCGCCAGCAGCTCGATTCCGGGACTGAGCACAGATACGCAGTATTTT. It yields the protein CASSSIPGLSTDTQYF.

The rearrangement uses TRBV19 and TRBJ2-1, with a weak D call TRBD2 (6 bases). Germline V CDR1 and CDR2: LNHDA, SQIVND (reference sequence). V lost 1 base and J lost 0, with 10 bases in between. CDR3 length: 16 amino acids. The CDR3 loop is CASSIALAASYNEQFF. The CDR3 DNA sequence: TGTGCCAGTAGTATAGCCTTAGCGGCCTCCTACAATGAGCAGTTCTTC.